This T cell receptor beta chain was found in a study of blood T cell repertoires in COVID-19 (TCRdb year 2020). General notes on the study: Samples covering the acute and convalescent phases of COVID-19 were provided by collaborators in the United States, Italy and Spain. The dataset comprised deeply sampled blood TCRbeta repertoires from subjects exposed to, actively infected with, or recovered from COVID-19. Where available, HLA class I and class II types were taken from metadata supplied by the sample provider and were not determined by assay-based typing. The material from the prospective study consisted of cDNA or gDNA derived from T cells, B-cell-depleted T cells, or PBMCs. Sample metadata almost always included a de-identified subject ID, COVID-19 status, age in years and sex. The repertoires were released in a freely available public database intended as a resource for research on the immune response to SARS-CoV-2. Samples came from the ongoing ImmuneRACE study (first 160 participants) plus 1,254 subjects from 6 global collaborators. The study at large found these results: The quantity of clinical and demographic metadata differed by source and by participant and was supplied without curation.

Whole blood was collected in K2EDTA tubes by collaborating institutions according to the institutions' own protocols. For TCRbeta analysis, collaborators shipped samples as frozen whole blood, isolated PBMCs, or DNA extracted from either of those sample types. CDR3 length: 11 amino acids, cysteine to phenylalanine. The read is trimmed to its CDR3 DNA, 33 bases read in frame from base 1. The CDR1 and CDR2 encoded by the germline V gene (reference sequence) are SGHNT and YYREEE. The V and J ends are trimmed by 1 base and 5 bases, leaving 4 bases between them. TCRbeta CDR3 regions were amplified from genomic DNA by means of the immunoSEQ Assay, a bias-controlled multiplex PCR. As for the authors' bioinformatics: The number of nucleated cells in each sample was estimated from the amplification of reference gene primers within the assay. Sequence reads were collapsed and filtered to measure the absolute abundance of every unique TCRbeta CDR3 rearrangement. For each sample, productive Simpson clonality was calculated as the square root of Simpson's diversity index across productive rearrangements. TCRdb obtained this table from immuneACCESS and retained in-frame rearrangements with V and J assigned. These tables miss some clones; where compared with another copy, unresolved V genes account for less than half of the shortfall, and the remainder is unexplained. For V, J and clone size, that table is used; D and trimming come from the DNA. The sample profile shows about 180,000 clones; roughly 82% of them were found once. In total, the top ten clones hold roughly 9.1% of the sample.

A remark on this clone: This receptor's antigen is unknown. Nothing much larger sits one base from this clone, and base qualities are not available.

The source of this sequence is a woman in her 70s with acute or convalescent COVID-19. The chain is assembled from TRBV5-4 and TRBJ2-7; no D gene call is confident. Sample: peripheral blood. The CDR3 loop reads CASSLFNEQYF. The DNA sequence is given as TGTGCCAGCAGCTTGTTCAACGAGCAGTACTTC.